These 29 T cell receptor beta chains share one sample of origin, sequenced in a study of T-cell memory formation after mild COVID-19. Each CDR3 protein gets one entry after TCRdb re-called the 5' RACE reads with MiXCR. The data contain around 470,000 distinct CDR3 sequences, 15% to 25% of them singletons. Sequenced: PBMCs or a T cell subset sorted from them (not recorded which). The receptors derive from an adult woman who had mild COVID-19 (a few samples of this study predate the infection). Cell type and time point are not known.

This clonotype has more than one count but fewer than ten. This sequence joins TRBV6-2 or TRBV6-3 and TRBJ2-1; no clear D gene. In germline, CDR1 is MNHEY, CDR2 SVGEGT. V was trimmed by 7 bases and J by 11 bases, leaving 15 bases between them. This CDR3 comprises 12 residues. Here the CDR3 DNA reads TGTGCCAGCAAACCCACGACTGGGAAGCAGTTCTTC. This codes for CASKPTTGKQFF.

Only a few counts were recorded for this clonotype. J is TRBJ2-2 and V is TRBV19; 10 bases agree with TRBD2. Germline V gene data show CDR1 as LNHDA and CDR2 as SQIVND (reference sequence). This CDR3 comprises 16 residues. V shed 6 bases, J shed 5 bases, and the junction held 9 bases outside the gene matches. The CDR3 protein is CASRNSAGGRTGELFF. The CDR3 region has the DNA TGTGCCAGTAGGAATTCAGCGGGGGGGCGGACCGGGGAGCTGTTTTTT.

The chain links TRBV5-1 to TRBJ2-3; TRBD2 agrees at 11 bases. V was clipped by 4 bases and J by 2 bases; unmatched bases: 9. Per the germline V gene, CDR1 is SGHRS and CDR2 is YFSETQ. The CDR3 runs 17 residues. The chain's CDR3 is CASSPLSSGGITDTQYF. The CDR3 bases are TGCGCCAGCAGCCCTCTTTCTAGCGGGGGGATCACAGATACGCAGTATTTT.

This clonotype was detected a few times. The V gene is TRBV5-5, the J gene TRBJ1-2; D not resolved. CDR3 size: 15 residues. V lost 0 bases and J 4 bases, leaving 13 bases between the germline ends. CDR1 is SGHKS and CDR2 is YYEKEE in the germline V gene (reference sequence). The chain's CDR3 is CASSLVPGGPYGYTF. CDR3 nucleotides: TGTGCCAGCAGCTTGGTACCTGGAGGACCCTATGGCTACACCTTC. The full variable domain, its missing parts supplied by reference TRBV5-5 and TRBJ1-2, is DAGVTQSPTHLIKTRGQQVTLRCSPISGHKSVSWYQQVLGQGPQFIFQYYEKEERGRGNFPDRFSARQFPNYSSELNVNALLLGDSALYLCASSLVPGGPYGYTFGSGTRLTVV.

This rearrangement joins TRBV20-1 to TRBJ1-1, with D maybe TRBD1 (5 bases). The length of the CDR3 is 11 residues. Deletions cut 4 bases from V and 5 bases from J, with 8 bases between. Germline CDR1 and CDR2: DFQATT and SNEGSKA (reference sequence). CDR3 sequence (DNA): TGCAGTGCTAACCGACAGACTGAAGCTTTCTTT. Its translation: CSANRQTEAFF.

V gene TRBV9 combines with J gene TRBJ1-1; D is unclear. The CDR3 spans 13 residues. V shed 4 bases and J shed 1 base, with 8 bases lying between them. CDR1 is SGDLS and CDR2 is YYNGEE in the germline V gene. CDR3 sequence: CASSPRKNTEAFF. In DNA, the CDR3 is TGTGCCAGCAGCCCCAGGAAGAACACTGAAGCTTTCTTT.

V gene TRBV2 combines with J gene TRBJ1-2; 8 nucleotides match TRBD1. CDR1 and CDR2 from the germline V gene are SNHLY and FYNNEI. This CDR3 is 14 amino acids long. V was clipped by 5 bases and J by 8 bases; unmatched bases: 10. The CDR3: CASSPTGQGPGYTF. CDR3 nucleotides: TGTGCCAGCAGTCCTACCGGACAGGGCCCAGGCTACACCTTC.

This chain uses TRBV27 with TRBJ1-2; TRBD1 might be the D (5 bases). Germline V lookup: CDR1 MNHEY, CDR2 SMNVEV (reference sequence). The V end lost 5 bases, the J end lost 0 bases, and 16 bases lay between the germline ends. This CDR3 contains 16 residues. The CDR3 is CASSPLTEPTNYGYTF. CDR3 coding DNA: TGTGCCAGCAGTCCTCTGACAGAGCCGACTAACTATGGCTACACCTTC.

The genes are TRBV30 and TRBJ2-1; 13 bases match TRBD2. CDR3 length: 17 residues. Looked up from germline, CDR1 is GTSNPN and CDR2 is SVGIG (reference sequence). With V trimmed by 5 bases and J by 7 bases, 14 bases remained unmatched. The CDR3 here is CAWAVGLTSGGRNEQFF. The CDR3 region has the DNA TGTGCCTGGGCTGTGGGGTTGACTAGCGGGGGGAGGAATGAGCAGTTCTTC.

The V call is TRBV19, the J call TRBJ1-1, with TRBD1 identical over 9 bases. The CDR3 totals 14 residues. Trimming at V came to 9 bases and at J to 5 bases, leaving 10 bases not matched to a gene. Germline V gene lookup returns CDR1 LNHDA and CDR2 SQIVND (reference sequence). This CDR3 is CASTRQGGTTEAFF. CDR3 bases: TGTGCCAGCACCCGACAGGGGGGAACAACTGAAGCTTTCTTT.

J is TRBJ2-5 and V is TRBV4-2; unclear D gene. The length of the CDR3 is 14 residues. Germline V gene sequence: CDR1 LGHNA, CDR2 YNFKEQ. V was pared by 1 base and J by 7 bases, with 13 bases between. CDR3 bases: TGTGCCAGCAGCCAAGGCCCCGACCCGGGGACCCAGTACTTC. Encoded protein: CASSQGPDPGTQYF.

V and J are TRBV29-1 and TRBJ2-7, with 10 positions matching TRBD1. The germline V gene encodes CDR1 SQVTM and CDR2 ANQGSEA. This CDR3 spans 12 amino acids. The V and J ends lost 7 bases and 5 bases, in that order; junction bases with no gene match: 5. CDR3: CSGGQGEDEQYF. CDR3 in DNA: TGCAGCGGTGGACAGGGGGAGGACGAGCAGTACTTC.

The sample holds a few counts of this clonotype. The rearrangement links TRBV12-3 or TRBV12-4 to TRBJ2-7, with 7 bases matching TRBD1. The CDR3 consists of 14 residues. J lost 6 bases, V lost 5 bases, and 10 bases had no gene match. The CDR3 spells CASSRQGPRAEQYF. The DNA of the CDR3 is TGTGCCAGCAGTCGACAGGGCCCGAGGGCCGAGCAGTACTTC.

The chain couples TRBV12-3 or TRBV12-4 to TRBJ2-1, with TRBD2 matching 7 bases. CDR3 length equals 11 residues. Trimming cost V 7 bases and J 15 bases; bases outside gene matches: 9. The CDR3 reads CASTGGEGLFF. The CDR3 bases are TGTGCCAGCACCGGAGGGGAGGGCCTGTTCTTC.

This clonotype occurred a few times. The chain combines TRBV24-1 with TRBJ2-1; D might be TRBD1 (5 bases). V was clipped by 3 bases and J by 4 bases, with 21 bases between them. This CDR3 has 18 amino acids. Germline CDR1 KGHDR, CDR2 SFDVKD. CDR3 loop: CATSDDRGAASFYNEQFF. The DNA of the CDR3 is TGTGCCACCAGTGATGATCGTGGGGCAGCCTCCTTTTACAATGAGCAGTTCTTC.

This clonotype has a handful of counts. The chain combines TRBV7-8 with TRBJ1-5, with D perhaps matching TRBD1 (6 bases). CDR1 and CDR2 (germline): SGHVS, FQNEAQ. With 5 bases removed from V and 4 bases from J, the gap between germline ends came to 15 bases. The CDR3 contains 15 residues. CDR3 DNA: TGTGCCAGCAGCCCTGAGGGACAATCGAATCAGCCCCAGCATTTT. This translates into CASSPEGQSNQPQHF.

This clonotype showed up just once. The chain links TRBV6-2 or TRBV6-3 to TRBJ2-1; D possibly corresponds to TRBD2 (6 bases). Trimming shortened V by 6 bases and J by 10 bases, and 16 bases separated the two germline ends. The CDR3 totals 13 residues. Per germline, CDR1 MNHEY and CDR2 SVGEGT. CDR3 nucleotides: TGTGCCAGCAGGGCCGGTGGGGGACTCGAGCAGTTCTTC. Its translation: CASRAGGGLEQFF.

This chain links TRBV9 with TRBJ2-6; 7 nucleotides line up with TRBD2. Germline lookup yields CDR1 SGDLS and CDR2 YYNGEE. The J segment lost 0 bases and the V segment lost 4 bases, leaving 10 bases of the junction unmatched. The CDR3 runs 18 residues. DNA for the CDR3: TGTGCCAGCAGCCCAACCGGGACTACCATCTCTGGGGCCAACGTCCTGACTTTC. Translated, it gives CASSPTGTTISGANVLTF.

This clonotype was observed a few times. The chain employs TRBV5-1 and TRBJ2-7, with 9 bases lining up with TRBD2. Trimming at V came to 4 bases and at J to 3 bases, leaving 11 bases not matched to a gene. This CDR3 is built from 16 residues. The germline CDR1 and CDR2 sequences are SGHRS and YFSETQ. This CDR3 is CASSPEGERGVYEQYF. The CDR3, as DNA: TGCGCCAGCAGCCCGGAGGGCGAGCGGGGGGTCTACGAGCAGTACTTC.

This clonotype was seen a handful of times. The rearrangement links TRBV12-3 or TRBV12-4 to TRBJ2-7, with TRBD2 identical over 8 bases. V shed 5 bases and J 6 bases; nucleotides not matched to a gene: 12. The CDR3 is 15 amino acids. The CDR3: CASSTREGGKREQYF. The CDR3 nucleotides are TGTGCCAGCAGTACCCGGGAGGGGGGCAAACGCGAGCAGTACTTC.

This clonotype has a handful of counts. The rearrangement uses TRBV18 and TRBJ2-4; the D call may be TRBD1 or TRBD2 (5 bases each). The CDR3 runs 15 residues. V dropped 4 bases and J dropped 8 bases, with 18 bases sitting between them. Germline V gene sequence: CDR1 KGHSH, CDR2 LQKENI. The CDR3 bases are TGTGCCAGCTCACGCTCCGGGGCATCTCTGGACATTCAGTACTTC. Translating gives CASSRSGASLDIQYF.

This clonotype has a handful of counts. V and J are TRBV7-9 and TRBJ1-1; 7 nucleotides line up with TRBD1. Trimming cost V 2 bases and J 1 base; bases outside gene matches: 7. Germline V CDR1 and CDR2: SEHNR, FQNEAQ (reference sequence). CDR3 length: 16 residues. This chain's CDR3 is CASSLNPGQTNTEAFF. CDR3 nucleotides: TGTGCCAGCAGCTTAAACCCGGGACAGACGAACACTGAAGCTTTCTTT.

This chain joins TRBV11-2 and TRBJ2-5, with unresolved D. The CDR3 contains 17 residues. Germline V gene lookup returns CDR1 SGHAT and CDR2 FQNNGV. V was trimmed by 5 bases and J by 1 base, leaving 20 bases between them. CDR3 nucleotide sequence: TGTGCCAGCAGCCCAAAATGGCTAGTCGTCGCCCAAGAGACCCAGTACTTC. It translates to CASSPKWLVVAQETQYF.

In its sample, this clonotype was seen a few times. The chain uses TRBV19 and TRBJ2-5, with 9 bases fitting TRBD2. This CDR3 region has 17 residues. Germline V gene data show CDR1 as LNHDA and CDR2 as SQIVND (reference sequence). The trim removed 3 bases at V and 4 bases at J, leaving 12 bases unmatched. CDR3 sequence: CASSIPRREGRVETQYF. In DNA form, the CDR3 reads TGTGCCAGTAGTATTCCCCGGCGGGAGGGGCGCGTAGAGACCCAGTACTTC.

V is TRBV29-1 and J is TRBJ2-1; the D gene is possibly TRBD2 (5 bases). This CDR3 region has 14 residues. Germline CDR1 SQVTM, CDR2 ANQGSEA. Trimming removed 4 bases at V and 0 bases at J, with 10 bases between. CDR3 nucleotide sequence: TGCAGCGTTGTGTGGAGGCGCTCCTACAATGAGCAGTTCTTC. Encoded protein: CSVVWRRSYNEQFF.

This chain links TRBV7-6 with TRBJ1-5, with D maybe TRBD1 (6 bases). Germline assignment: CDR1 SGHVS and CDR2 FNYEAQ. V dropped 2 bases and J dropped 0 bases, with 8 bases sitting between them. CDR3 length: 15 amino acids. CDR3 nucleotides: TGTGCCAGCAGCTTAAACAGGGATAGCAATCAGCCCCAGCATTTT. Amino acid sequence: CASSLNRDSNQPQHF.

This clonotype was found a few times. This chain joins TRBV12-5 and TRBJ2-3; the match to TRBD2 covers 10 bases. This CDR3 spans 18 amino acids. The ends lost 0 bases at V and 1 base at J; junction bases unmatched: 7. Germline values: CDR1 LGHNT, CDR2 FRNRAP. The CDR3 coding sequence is TGTGCTAGTGGTTTGGTTCGACTCGGGACTAGCGGCACAGATACGCAGTATTTT. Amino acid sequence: CASGLVRLGTSGTDTQYF.

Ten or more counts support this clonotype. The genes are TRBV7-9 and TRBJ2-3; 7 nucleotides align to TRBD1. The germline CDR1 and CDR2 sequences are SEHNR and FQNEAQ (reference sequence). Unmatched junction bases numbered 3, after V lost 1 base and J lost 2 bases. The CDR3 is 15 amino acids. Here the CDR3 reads CASSLEGAYTDTQYF. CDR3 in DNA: TGTGCCAGCAGCTTAGAGGGGGCCTACACAGATACGCAGTATTTT. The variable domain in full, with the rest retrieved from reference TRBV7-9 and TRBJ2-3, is DTGVSQNPRHKITKRGQNVTFRCDPISEHNRLYWYRQTLGQGPEFLTYFQNEAQLEKSRLLSDRFSAERPKGSFSTLEIQRTEQGDSAMYLCASSLEGAYTDTQYFGPGTRLTVL.

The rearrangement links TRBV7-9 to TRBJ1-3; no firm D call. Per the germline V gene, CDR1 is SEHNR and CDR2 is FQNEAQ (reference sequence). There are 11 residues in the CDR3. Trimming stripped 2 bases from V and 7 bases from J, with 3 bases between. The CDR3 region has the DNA TGTGCCAGCAGCTTATACAACACCATATATTTT. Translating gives CASSLYNTIYF.